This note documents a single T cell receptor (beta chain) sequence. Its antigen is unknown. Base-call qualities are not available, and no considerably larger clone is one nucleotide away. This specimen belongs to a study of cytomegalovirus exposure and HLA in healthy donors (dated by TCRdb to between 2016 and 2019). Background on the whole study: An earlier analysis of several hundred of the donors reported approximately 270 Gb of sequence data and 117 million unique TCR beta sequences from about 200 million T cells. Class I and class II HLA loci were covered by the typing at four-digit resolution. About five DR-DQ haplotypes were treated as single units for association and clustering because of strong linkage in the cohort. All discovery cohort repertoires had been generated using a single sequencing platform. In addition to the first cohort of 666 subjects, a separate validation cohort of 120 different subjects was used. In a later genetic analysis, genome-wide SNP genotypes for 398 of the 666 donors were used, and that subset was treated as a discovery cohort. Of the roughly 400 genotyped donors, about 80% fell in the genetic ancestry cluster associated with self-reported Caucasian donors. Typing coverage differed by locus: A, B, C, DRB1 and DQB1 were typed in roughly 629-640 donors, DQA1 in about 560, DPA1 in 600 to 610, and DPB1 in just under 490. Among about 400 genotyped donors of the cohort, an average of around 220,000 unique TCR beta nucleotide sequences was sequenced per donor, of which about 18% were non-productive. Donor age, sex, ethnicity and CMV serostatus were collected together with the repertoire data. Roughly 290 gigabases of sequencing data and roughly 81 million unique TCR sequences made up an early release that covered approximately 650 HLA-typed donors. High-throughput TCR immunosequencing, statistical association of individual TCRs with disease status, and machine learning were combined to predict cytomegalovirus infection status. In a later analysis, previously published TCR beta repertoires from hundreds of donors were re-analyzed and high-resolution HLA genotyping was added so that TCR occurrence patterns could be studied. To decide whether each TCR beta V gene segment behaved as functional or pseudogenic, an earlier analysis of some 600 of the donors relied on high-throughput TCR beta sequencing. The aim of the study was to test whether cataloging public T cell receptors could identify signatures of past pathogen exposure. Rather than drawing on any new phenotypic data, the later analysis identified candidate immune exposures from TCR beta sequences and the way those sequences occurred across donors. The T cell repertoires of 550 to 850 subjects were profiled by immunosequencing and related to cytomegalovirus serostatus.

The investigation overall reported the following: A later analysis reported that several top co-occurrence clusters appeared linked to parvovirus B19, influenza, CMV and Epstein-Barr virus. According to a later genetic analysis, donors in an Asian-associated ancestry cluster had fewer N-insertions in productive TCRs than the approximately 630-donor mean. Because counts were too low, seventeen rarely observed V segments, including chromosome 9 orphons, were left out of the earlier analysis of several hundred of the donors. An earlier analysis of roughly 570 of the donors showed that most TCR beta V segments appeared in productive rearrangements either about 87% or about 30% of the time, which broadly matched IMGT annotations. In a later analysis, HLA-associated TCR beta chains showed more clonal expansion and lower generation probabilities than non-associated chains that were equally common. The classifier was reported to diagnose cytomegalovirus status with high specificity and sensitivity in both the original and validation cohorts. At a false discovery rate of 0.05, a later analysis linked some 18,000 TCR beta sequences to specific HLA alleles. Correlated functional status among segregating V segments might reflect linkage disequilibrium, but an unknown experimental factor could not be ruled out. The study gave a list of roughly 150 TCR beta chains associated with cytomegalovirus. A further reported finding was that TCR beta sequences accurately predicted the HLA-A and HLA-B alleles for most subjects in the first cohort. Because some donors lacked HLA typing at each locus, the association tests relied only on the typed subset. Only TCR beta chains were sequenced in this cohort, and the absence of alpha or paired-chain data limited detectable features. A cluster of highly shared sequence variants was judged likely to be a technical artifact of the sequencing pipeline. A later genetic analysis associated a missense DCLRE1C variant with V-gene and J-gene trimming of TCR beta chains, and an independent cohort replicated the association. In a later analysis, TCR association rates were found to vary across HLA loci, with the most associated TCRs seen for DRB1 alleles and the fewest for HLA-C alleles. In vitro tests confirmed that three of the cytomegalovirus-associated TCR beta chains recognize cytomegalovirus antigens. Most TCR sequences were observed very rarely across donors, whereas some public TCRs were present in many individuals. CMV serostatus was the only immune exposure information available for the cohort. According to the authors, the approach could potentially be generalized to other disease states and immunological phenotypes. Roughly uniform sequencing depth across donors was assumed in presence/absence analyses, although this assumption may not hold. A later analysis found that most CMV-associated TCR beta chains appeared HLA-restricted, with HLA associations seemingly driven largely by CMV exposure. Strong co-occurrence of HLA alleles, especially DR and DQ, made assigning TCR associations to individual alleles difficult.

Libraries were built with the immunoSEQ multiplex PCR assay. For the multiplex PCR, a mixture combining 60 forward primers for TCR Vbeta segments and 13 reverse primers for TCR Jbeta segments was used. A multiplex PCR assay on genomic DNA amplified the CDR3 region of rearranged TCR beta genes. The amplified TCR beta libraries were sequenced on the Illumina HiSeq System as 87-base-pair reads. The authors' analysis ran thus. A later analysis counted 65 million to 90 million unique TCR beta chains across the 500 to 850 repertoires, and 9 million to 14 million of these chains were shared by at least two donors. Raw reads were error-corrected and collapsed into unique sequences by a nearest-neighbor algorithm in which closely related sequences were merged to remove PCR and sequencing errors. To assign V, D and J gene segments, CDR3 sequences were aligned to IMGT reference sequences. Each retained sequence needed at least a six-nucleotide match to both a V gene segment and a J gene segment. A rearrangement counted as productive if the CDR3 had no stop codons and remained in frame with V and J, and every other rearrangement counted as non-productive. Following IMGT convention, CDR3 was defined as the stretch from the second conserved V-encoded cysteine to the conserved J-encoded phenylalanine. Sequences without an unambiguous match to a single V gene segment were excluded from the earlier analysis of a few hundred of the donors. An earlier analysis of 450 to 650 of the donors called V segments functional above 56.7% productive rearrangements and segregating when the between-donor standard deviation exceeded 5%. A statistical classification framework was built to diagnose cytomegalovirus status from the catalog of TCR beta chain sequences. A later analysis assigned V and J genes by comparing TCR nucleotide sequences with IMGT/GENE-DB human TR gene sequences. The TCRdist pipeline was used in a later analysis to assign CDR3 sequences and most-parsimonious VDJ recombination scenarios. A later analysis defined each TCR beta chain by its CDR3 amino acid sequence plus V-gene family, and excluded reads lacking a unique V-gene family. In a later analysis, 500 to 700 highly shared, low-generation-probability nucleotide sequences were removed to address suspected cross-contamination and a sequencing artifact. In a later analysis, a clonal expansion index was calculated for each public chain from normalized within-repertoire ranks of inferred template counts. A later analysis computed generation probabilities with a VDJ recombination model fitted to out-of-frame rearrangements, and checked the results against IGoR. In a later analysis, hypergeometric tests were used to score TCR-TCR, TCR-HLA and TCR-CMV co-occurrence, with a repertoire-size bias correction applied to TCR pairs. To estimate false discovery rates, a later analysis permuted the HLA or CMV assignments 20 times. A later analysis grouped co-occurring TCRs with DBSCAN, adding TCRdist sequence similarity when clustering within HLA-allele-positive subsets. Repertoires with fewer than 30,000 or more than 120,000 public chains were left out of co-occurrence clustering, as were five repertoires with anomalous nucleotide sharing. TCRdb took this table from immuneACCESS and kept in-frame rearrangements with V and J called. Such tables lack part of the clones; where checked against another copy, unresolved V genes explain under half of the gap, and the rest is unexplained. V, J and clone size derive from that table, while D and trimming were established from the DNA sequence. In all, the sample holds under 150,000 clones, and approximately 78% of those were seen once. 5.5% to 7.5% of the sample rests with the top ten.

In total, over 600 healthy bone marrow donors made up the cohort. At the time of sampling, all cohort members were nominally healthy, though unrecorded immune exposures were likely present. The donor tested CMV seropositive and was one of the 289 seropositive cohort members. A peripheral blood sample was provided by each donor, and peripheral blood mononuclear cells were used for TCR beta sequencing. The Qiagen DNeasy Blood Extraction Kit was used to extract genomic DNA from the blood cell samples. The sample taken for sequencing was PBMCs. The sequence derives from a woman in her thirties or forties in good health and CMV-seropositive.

CDR3 loop: CASSQQKGQGYEQYF. Here is the DNA: TGTGCCAGCAGCCAACAAAAGGGACAGGGCTACGAGCAGTACTTC. The rearrangement combines TRBV4-2 with TRBJ2-7; TRBD1 aligns with 9 central bases. V is cut back by 2 bases and J by 3 bases, with 5 bases in the junction unmatched. The CDR3 holds 15 amino acids from the cysteine to the phenylalanine. Just the 45-base CDR3 DNA is kept, in frame starting at base 1. The germline V gene provides CDR1 LGHNA and CDR2 YNFKEQ.